The 14 T cell receptor beta chains given below trace back to one sample, sequenced in a study of blood T cells in healthy people across ages. PCR was performed a second time for roughly 7 to 12 cycles using a sample-barcoded 5' primer and a J-beta primer mix. MiXCR was run by TCRdb on the 5' RACE reads, yielding one entry per CDR3 protein. The sample has around 620,000 distinct CDR3 sequences, roughly 29% seen once. Specimen: blood. These receptor sequences come from an older woman in good health.

J is TRBJ2-3 and V is TRBV7-8; 11 nucleotides match TRBD2. Trimming took 0 bases from V and 5 from J; bases not matched to a gene: 10. The CDR3 is 18 amino acids. The germline V gene encodes CDR1 SGHVS and CDR2 FQNEAQ. CDR3 coding DNA: TGTGCCAGCAGCTTAGCGCGCGATAGCGGGGGGGCCGTAGATACGCAGTATTTT. Protein product: CASSLARDSGGAVDTQYF.

This clonotype was found a few times. The chain combines TRBV7-2 with TRBJ2-3, with a weak D call TRBD2 (7 bases). The CDR3 loop spans 13 amino acids. The germline CDR1 and CDR2 sequences are SGHTA and FQGNSA. The germline V and J ends were trimmed by 5 bases and 5 bases, with 11 bases remaining between them. In DNA, the CDR3 is TGTGCCAGCAGCGAGGGGGGGGGAGATACGCAGTATTTT. Translated, it gives CASSEGGGDTQYF. Drawing the rest from reference TRBV7-2 and TRBJ2-3, the complete variable domain is GAGVSQSPSNKVTEKGKDVELRCDPISGHTALYWYRQSLGQGLEFLIYFQGNSAPDKSGLPSDRFSAERTGGSVSTLTIQRTQQEDSAVYLCASSEGGGDTQYFGPGTRLTVL.

The chain links TRBV5-1 to TRBJ2-3; D unclear. V gave up 0 bases and J gave up 8 bases, with 10 bases separating them. Germline V lookup: CDR1 SGHRS, CDR2 YFSETQ. The CDR3 spans 13 residues. Here the CDR3 reads CASSLDPGTTQYF. DNA of the CDR3: TGCGCCAGCAGCTTGGATCCGGGTACTACGCAGTATTTT.

The J gene is TRBJ2-2, the V gene TRBV10-3; D remains ambiguous. The CDR3 is 16 amino acids. The germline gives CDR1 ENHRY, CDR2 SYGVKD. The V and J ends lost 0 bases and 0 bases respectively, with 8 bases between them. CDR3 bases: TGTGCCATCAGTGAGTCGGTTCAGCCGAACACCGGGGAGCTGTTTTTT. The encoded protein is CAISESVQPNTGELFF.

The chain recombines TRBV12-3 or TRBV12-4 with TRBJ1-1; a possible D gene is TRBD1 (5 bases). Deletions cut 6 bases from V and 5 bases from J, with 10 bases between. This CDR3 is built from 12 residues. CDR3: CASRPTATEAFF. In DNA, the CDR3 is TGTGCCAGCAGGCCGACAGCTACTGAAGCTTTCTTT.

This rearrangement joins TRBV9 to TRBJ2-5; no definite D call. Trimming stripped 0 bases from V and 3 bases from J, with 9 bases between. Germline CDR1 and CDR2: SGDLS and YYNGEE. The CDR3 sequence is 14 residues long. The CDR3 DNA follows: TGTGCCAGCAGCGTAGCAGGACGGGAAGAGACCCAGTACTTC. Translating gives CASSVAGREETQYF.

The chain recombines TRBV7-2 with TRBJ2-3; 9 bases map to TRBD2. The CDR3 has 15 amino acids. The J segment lost 2 bases and the V segment lost 3 bases, leaving 3 bases of the junction unmatched. CDR1 is SGHTA and CDR2 is FQGNSA in the germline V gene. The CDR3 DNA is TGTGCCAGCAGCTTTCAGCGGGGGGACACAGATACGCAGTATTTT. Translated, it gives CASSFQRGDTDTQYF.

In its sample, this clonotype was seen a few times. V and J are TRBV7-8 and TRBJ2-1, with 11 bases aligning to TRBD2. With V trimmed by 5 bases and J by 0 bases, 15 bases remained unmatched. The germline CDR1 and CDR2 sequences are SGHVS and FQNEAQ. The CDR3 spans 20 residues. The DNA of the CDR3 is TGTGCCAGCAGCCTCAAGAGTGGACTAGCGGGCGGTAGCTCCTACAATGAGCAGTTCTTC. This gives the protein CASSLKSGLAGGSSYNEQFF. Complete variable domain (other parts from reference TRBV7-8 and TRBJ2-1): GAGVSQSPRYKVAKRGQDVALRCDPISGHVSLFWYQQALGQGPEFLTYFQNEAQLDKSGLPSDRFFAERPEGSVSTLKIQRTQQEDSAVYLCASSLKSGLAGGSSYNEQFFGPGTRLTVL.

This clonotype was found a few times. The genes are TRBV12-3 or TRBV12-4 and TRBJ2-5, with TRBD2 as a possible D gene (7 bases). TRBJ2-7 explains the end of the DNA better; the J call may be wrong. The CDR3 is 13 residues long. The CDR3 is CASSAGAAYEQYF. Here the CDR3 DNA reads TGTGCCAGCTCCGCGGGGGCAGCCTACGAGCAGTACTTC.

V gene TRBV7-9 combines with J gene TRBJ2-7; D gene ambiguous. Germline assignment: CDR1 SEHNR and CDR2 FQNEAQ (reference sequence). V lost 0 bases to trimming and J lost 4 bases, with 7 bases between them. The CDR3 has 13 residues. The chain's CDR3 is CASSLAEWYEQYF. The CDR3 bases are TGTGCCAGCAGCTTAGCCGAGTGGTACGAGCAGTACTTC.

The chain recombines TRBV20-1 with TRBJ1-2; D remains ambiguous. The germline CDR1 and CDR2 sequences are DFQATT and SNEGSKA (reference sequence). This CDR3 contains 12 residues. Trimming pared 5 bases from V and 2 bases from J, leaving 9 bases between. The CDR3 nucleotides are TGCAGTGCTTACGACACCAACTATGGCTACACCTTC. Protein product: CSAYDTNYGYTF.

This clonotype was counted between two and nine times. The V call is TRBV6-1, the J call TRBJ2-4, with a tentative D call TRBD2 (6 bases). The ends were cut back, 9 bases at V and 3 bases at J, with 15 bases in the middle. This CDR3 contains 14 residues. From germline, CDR1 is MNHNS and CDR2 SASEGT. CDR3 protein: CASVSGGIKNIQYF. Here the CDR3 DNA reads TGTGCCAGTGTAAGCGGAGGGATCAAAAACATTCAGTACTTC.

This clonotype was counted only a few times. CDR3 nucleotides: TGCGCCAGCAGCGTACAGGGGGCCCAGAACACTGAAGCTTTCTTT. It translates to CASSVQGAQNTEAFF. V and J are TRBV5-1 and TRBJ1-1; 9 bases match TRBD1. The CDR3 is 15 amino acids. Germline-derived CDR1 and CDR2 are SGHRS and YFSETQ. V shed 4 bases and J 1 base; nucleotides not matched to a gene: 5. Filled out from reference TRBV5-1 and TRBJ1-1, the complete variable domain reads KAGVTQTPRYLIKTRGQQVTLSCSPISGHRSVSWYQQTPGQGLQFLFEYFSETQRNKGNFPGRFSGRQFSNSRSEMNVSTLELGDSALYLCASSVQGAQNTEAFFGQGTRLTVV.

The V gene is TRBV10-3, the J gene TRBJ2-7; D perhaps matches TRBD2 (6 bases). The germline CDR1 and CDR2 sequences are ENHRY and SYGVKD. The V end lost 3 bases, the J end lost 6 bases, and 12 bases lay between the germline ends. The CDR3 contains 13 residues. The CDR3, as DNA: TGTGCCATCAGTGATGTGGGGACTGGCGAGCAGTACTTC. It is translated as CAISDVGTGEQYF.